The sequence of this T cell receptor (beta chain) was determined in a study of graft-versus-host responses after intestinal transplantation. A single count supports this clone. The assay was immunoSEQ multiplex PCR, and TCRdb's table has in-frame clones only and misses some. The data show about 54,000 clones, more than 80% seen once. Between the trimmed V and J ends, which lost 1 base and 7 bases, there was a span of 19 bases. Germline V gene lookup returns CDR1 LNHNV and CDR2 YYDKDF (reference sequence). CDR3 size: 16 residues. Sample: PBMCs, taken 650 to 670 days after intestinal transplant. The chain employs TRBV15 and TRBJ1-2; unclear D gene. The sequence was obtained from a human patient who received an intestinal transplant, so some T cells may come from the graft donor. The CDR3 reads CATSRGSREKAIGYTF. The CDR3, as DNA: TGTGCCACCAGCAGAGGAAGTCGGGAAAAGGCAATTGGCTACACCTTC.